This T cell receptor (beta chain) was observed in a study of beta chain features in type 1 diabetes. As to this clone: Its antigen is still unknown.

The germline V and J ends were trimmed by 8 bases and 0 bases, with 18 bases remaining between them. CDR3 length: 16 amino acids. CDR1 is SGHVS and CDR2 is FNYEAQ in the germline V gene. Study-wide results and caveats: There was a moderate but significant shortening of TCRB CDR3s in all four CD4+ subsets of Type 1 diabetes patients.

Sequenced material consisted of expressed TCRB transcripts (all of the isolated RNA was reverse transcribed). Generated by immunoSEQ multiplex PCR, the TCRdb table keeps only in-frame clones and is missing some. This sample has hundreds of thousands of clones, with around 15% found just once. The TCR comes from a man younger than 30 with type 1 diabetes. The sample consisted of naive CD4+ T cells from blood. The chain has TRBV7-6 and TRBJ2-3, with D perhaps TRBD2 (6 bases). The CDR3 nucleotides read TGTGCCAGCGGCCCGGTCGGTGGGGGGAGCACAGATACGCAGTATTTT. This sequence encodes CASGPVGGGSTDTQYF. Full variable domain (rest looked up from reference TRBV7-6 and TRBJ2-3): GAGVSQSPRYKVTKRGQDVALRCDPISGHVSLYWYRQALGQGPEFLTYFNYEAQQDKSGLPNDRFSAERPEGSISTLTIQRTEQRDSAMYRCASGPVGGGSTDTQYFGPGTRLTVL.